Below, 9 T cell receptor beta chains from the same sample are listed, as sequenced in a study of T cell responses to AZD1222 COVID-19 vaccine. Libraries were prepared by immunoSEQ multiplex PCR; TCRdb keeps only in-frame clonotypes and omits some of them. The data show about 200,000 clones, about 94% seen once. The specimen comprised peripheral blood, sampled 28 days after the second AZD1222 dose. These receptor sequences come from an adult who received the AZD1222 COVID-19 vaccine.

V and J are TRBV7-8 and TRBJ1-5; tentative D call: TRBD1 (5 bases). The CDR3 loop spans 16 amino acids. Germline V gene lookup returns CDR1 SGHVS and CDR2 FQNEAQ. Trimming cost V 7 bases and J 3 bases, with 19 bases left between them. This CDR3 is CASTPNRLTLNQPQHF. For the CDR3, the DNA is TGTGCCAGCACCCCCAACAGGCTGACCCTCAATCAGCCCCAGCATTTT.

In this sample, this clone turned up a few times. Written as DNA, the CDR3 is TGTGCCAGCAGTTACTCGGACTTTGTAGCTTTCTTT. It codes for CASSYSDFVAFF. This sequence joins TRBV6-2 or TRBV6-3 and TRBJ1-1, with D unresolved. With 0 bases removed from V and 10 bases from J, the gap between germline ends came to 9 bases. Looked up from germline, CDR1 is MNHEY and CDR2 is SVGEGT. The CDR3 runs 12 residues.

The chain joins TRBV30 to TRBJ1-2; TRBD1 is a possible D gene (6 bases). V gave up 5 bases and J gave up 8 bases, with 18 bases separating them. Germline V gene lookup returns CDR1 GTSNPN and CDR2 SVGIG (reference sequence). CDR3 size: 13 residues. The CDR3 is CAWGGRDLGGYTF. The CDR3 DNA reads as TGTGCCTGGGGGGGCAGGGATTTAGGAGGCTACACCTTC. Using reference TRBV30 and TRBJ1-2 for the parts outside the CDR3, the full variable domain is SQTIHQWPATLVQPVGSPLSLECTVEGTSNPNLYWYRQAAGRGLQLLFYSVGIGQISSEVPQNLSASRPQDRQFILSSKKLLLSDSGFYLCAWGGRDLGGYTFGSGTRLTVV.

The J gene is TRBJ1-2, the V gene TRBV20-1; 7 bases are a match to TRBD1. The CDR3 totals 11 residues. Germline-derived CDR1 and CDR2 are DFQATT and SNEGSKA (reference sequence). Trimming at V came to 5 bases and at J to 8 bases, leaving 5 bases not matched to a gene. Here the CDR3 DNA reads TGCAGTGCTGTAACAGGGGTAGGCTACACCTTC. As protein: CSAVTGVGYTF.

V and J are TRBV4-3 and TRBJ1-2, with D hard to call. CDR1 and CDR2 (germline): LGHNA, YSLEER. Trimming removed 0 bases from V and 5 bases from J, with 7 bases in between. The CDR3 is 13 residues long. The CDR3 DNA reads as TGCGCCAGCAGCCAAGATGGGCAGTATGGCTACACCTTC. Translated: CASSQDGQYGYTF.

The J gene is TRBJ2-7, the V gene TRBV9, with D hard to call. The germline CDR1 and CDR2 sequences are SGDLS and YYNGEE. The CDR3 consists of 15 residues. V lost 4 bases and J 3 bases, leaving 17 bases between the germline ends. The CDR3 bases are TGTGCCAGCAGCCCTAGGACGGATGCTTACTACGAGCAGTACTTC. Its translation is CASSPRTDAYYEQYF.

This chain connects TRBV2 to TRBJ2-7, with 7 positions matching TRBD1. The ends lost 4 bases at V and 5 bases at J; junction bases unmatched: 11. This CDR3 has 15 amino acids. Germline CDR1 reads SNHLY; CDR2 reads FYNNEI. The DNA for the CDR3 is TGTGCCAGCAGTGTGAGGGGGCCTCCCTTAAACGAGCAGTACTTC. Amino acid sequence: CASSVRGPPLNEQYF.

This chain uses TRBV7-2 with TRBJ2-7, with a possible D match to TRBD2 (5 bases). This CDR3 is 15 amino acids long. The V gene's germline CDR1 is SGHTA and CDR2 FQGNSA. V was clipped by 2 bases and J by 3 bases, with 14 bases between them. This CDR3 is CASSLTILGGYEQYF. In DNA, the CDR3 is TGTGCCAGCAGCTTAACTATACTCGGAGGCTACGAGCAGTACTTC.

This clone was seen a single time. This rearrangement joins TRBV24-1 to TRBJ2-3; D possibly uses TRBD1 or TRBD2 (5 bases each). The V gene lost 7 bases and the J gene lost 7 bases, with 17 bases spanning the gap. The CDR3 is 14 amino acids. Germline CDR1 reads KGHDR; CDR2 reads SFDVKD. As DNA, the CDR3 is TGTGCCACCAGCGAGGGGATCCCTCGGAATACGCAGTATTTT. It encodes CATSEGIPRNTQYF.